The 24 T cell receptor beta chains below all came from one sample that was sequenced in a study of identical twins. TCRdb reanalysed the 5' RACE reads using MiXCR and keeps one entry per CDR3 protein. The table records approximately 700,000 distinct CDR3 sequences, roughly 6% of them present only once. Sequenced input: naive T cells sorted from blood. These receptor sequences come from a man aged 18 to 30 in good health.

This rearrangement joins TRBV15 to TRBJ2-5, with no clear D. Germline V gene lookup returns CDR1 LNHNV and CDR2 YYDKDF (reference sequence). This CDR3 comprises 15 residues. V shed 0 bases and J shed 5 bases, with 13 bases lying between them. The CDR3 DNA is TGTGCCACCAGCAGAGATGGAACCAGTCGGGAGACCCAGTACTTC. Translated: CATSRDGTSRETQYF.

This clonotype has more than one count but fewer than ten. J is TRBJ1-1 and V is TRBV6-1; 7 bases align to TRBD1. Looked up from germline, CDR1 is MNHNS and CDR2 is SASEGT. The trim removed 6 bases at V and 4 bases at J, leaving 11 bases unmatched. The CDR3 length is 15 residues. The CDR3 sequence: CASRINQGGGTEAFF. As DNA, the CDR3 is TGTGCCAGCAGAATTAATCAGGGGGGCGGCACTGAAGCTTTCTTT.

Notes on this clonotype: This sequence may be a read error, since a much larger clone differs from it by one base. CDR3 sequence (DNA): TGCAGTGCTAGATCTATTGCGAACGCCGGGGAGCTGTTTTTT. Its translation is CSARSIANAGELFF. The chain couples TRBV20-1 to TRBJ2-2, with unresolved D. CDR3 length: 14 amino acids. Germline V CDR1 and CDR2: DFQATT, SNEGSKA (reference sequence).

This sequence joins TRBV20-1 and TRBJ2-7; 8 bases align to TRBD2. Germline V CDR1 and CDR2: DFQATT, SNEGSKA (reference sequence). The J segment lost 3 bases and the V segment lost 5 bases, leaving 18 bases of the junction unmatched. CDR3 length equals 17 residues. The CDR3 DNA is TGCAGTGCTCCAAATCATTGGAGCGGGAGCAATGGCTACGAGCAGTACTTC. Residues: CSAPNHWSGSNGYEQYF.

In its sample, this clonotype was seen many times. The chain links TRBV6-2 or TRBV6-3 to TRBJ2-4; D unresolved. Trimming removed 0 bases from V and 0 bases from J, with 3 bases in between. The germline V gene encodes CDR1 MNHEY and CDR2 SVGEGT. The CDR3 contains 14 residues. The CDR3: CASSYSLAKNIQYF. In nucleotides, the CDR3 is TGTGCCAGCAGTTACTCACTAGCCAAAAACATTCAGTACTTC.

V and J are TRBV29-1 and TRBJ2-7; the match to TRBD1 covers 9 bases. Germline-derived CDR1 and CDR2 are SQVTM and ANQGSEA. This CDR3 is 13 amino acids long. V lost 6 bases and J lost 6; bases outside the gene matches: 9. CDR3 coding DNA: TGCAGCGTGAGACCGGGACAGGGAAGCGAGCAGTACTTC. The encoded protein is CSVRPGQGSEQYF.

This clonotype showed up many times. The V and J genes are TRBV7-2 and TRBJ2-1, with 7 bases fitting TRBD2. Per the germline V gene, CDR1 is SGHTA and CDR2 is FQGNSA. This CDR3 contains 14 residues. The V segment lost 2 bases and the J segment 8 bases; nucleotides outside the gene matches: 6. The CDR3 sequence: CASSLMGGPYEQFF. In DNA, the CDR3 is TGTGCCAGCAGCTTAATGGGAGGGCCCTATGAGCAGTTCTTC.

V and J are TRBV24-1 and TRBJ2-2; possibly TRBD2 for D (6 bases). V was pared by 6 bases and J by 3 bases, with 13 bases between. This CDR3 has 15 amino acids. From germline, CDR1 is KGHDR and CDR2 SFDVKD. Written as DNA, the CDR3 is TGTGCCACCAGTAAACCCGGGACTCACACCGGGGAGCTGTTTTTT. Encoded protein: CATSKPGTHTGELFF.

This clonotype came up a few times. V usage is TRBV29-1 and J usage is TRBJ2-2; D ambiguous. V dropped 6 bases and J dropped 5 bases, with 7 bases sitting between them. This CDR3 spans 11 amino acids. Germline V CDR1 and CDR2: SQVTM, ANQGSEA. CDR3 protein: CSVLTTGELFF. The DNA for the CDR3 is TGCAGCGTCCTCACAACCGGGGAGCTGTTTTTT.

This clonotype has more than one count but fewer than ten. The CDR3 bases are TGTGCCAGCAGCCCAGCCGGGACTAGCGGGGCATACAATGAGCAGTTCTTC. It encodes CASSPAGTSGAYNEQFF. V gene TRBV6-2 or TRBV6-3 combines with J gene TRBJ2-1; 13 nucleotides match TRBD2. V lost 6 bases and J lost 4; bases outside the gene matches: 9. Germline V gives CDR1 MNHEY, CDR2 SVGEGT. The CDR3 runs to 17 residues.

At least ten counts were recorded for this clonotype. CDR3 residues: CASRSGPGFGAQHF. CDR3 coding DNA: TGTGCCAGCAGAAGCGGGCCGGGCTTCGGGGCCCAGCATTTT. The chain combines TRBV12-3 or TRBV12-4 with TRBJ1-5; D is unclear. CDR3 size: 14 residues. V was clipped by 6 bases and J by 11 bases, with 20 bases between them.

This clonotype was recorded at least ten times. The chain couples TRBV29-1 to TRBJ2-7, with a possible D match to TRBD1 (6 bases). With 6 bases removed from V and 2 bases from J, the gap between germline ends came to 14 bases. The CDR3 is made up of 13 amino acids. CDR1 is SQVTM and CDR2 is ANQGSEA in the germline V gene. The CDR3 DNA sequence: TGCAGCGTCGGCCAGGGGATCACCTACGAGCAGTACTTC. Encoded protein: CSVGQGITYEQYF.

A few counts support this clonotype. The chain joins TRBV12-3 or TRBV12-4 to TRBJ2-2, with 7 bases lining up with TRBD1. The CDR3 runs to 14 residues. After removal of 5 bases from V and 4 bases from J, the junction contained 4 bases not matched to a gene. The CDR3 nucleotides read TGTGCCAGCAGTACGGGACAGTTCACCGGGGAGCTGTTTTTT. The encoded protein is CASSTGQFTGELFF.

This chain links TRBV5-5 with TRBJ2-1; either TRBD1 or TRBD2 may fit D (5 bases each). Trimming removed 0 bases at V and 12 bases at J, with 7 bases between. The germline gives CDR1 SGHKS, CDR2 YYEKEE (reference sequence). The CDR3 contains 11 residues. CDR3: CASSLDGGQFF. CDR3 in DNA: TGTGCCAGCAGCTTGGATGGGGGGCAGTTCTTC.

V gene TRBV7-9 combines with J gene TRBJ2-5; D is perhaps TRBD2 (6 bases). The CDR3 runs to 15 residues. Trimming removed 1 base from V and 5 bases from J, with 14 bases in between. Germline CDR1 SEHNR, CDR2 FQNEAQ (reference sequence). The CDR3 loop reads CASSLGFAGIETQYF. The CDR3 DNA sequence: TGTGCCAGCAGCTTAGGTTTTGCGGGGATCGAGACCCAGTACTTC.

This clonotype was counted many times. The rearrangement links TRBV20-1 to TRBJ1-6; TRBD1 might be the D (6 bases). The V end was cut by 6 bases, the J end by 6 bases, with 15 bases between. Germline V gene sequence: CDR1 DFQATT, CDR2 SNEGSKA (reference sequence). This CDR3 is 14 amino acids long. The CDR3 loop reads CSADGGQRNSPLHF. CDR3 nucleotides: TGCAGTGCCGATGGGGGGCAACGTAATTCACCCCTCCACTTT.

There are a few counts of this clonotype. V gene TRBV9 combines with J gene TRBJ2-5; D may be TRBD2 (6 bases). Trimming stripped 4 bases from V and 4 bases from J, with 11 bases between. Germline CDR1 and CDR2: SGDLS and YYNGEE. The length of the CDR3 is 13 residues. CDR3 bases: TGTGCCAGCAGCCCCAGCGGGTTAGAGACCCAGTACTTC. Translation: CASSPSGLETQYF. Full variable domain (outside the CDR3, taken from reference TRBV9 and TRBJ2-5): DSGVTQTPKHLITATGQRVTLRCSPRSGDLSVYWYQQSLDQGLQFLIQYYNGEERAKGNILERFSAQQFPDLHSELNLSSLELGDSALYFCASSPSGLETQYFGPGTRLLVL.

On this clonotype itself: The junction does not match germline at one end; this may be a read error. As DNA, the CDR3 is TGTGCCAGCTCACCTGAGTCACAAAGTCAGCCCCAGCTTTTT. Protein sequence: CASSPESQSQPQLF. The chain combines TRBV18 with TRBJ1-5; D remains unclear. The germline gives CDR1 KGHSH, CDR2 LQKENI. The CDR3 sequence is 14 residues long.

This clonotype was picked up many times. The chain joins TRBV7-8 to TRBJ2-7, with a tentative D call TRBD2 (5 bases). Per the germline V gene, CDR1 is SGHVS and CDR2 is FQNEAQ. This CDR3 comprises 14 residues. V was trimmed by 5 bases and J by 5 bases, leaving 16 bases between them. CDR3 coding DNA: TGTGCCAGCAGCCCAGCTAGCCATGGAAACGAGCAGTACTTC. Its protein product is CASSPASHGNEQYF.

The genes are TRBV14 and TRBJ2-2, with 10 bases fitting TRBD1. The CDR3 consists of 15 residues. The germline V gene has CDR1 SGHDN and CDR2 FVKESK. With V trimmed by 1 base and J by 6 bases, 2 bases remained unmatched. The CDR3 nucleotides read TGTGCCAGCAGCCAAGGGGACAGGGGCTCCGGGGAGCTGTTTTTT. This translates into CASSQGDRGSGELFF.

This clonotype was seen more than once but under ten times. The CDR3 sequence: CASSLKTGLYEQYF. The CDR3 DNA sequence: TGTGCCAGCTCACTAAAGACAGGGCTGTACGAGCAGTACTTC. V usage is TRBV18 and J usage is TRBJ2-7, with 7 bases that match TRBD1. The CDR3 spans 14 residues. V shed 4 bases, J shed 4 bases, and the junction held 7 bases outside the gene matches. Germline CDR1 and CDR2: KGHSH and LQKENI.

This clonotype has only a few counts. The chain joins TRBV14 to TRBJ1-4, with D unresolved. Trimming shortened V by 4 bases and J by 4 bases, and 13 bases separated the two germline ends. The CDR3 is 15 residues long. Germline CDR1 and CDR2: SGHDN and FVKESK. The CDR3 DNA reads as TGTGCCAGCAGCCTCCAGGACGGCGTTAATGAAAAACTGTTTTTT. It specifies CASSLQDGVNEKLFF.

V gene TRBV7-6 combines with J gene TRBJ2-2, with 8 bases matching TRBD2. The CDR3 totals 17 residues. The J segment lost 1 base and the V segment lost 4 bases, leaving 8 bases of the junction unmatched. Germline V gives CDR1 SGHVS, CDR2 FNYEAQ. The CDR3 DNA reads TGTGCCAGCAGCTCCACGGGGCTAGCGGGGAACACCGGGGAGCTGTTTTTT. This gives the protein CASSSTGLAGNTGELFF.

This clonotype was seen at least ten times. The chain recombines TRBV5-1 with TRBJ2-1; 13 bases align to TRBD2. This CDR3 comprises 19 residues. With 2 bases clipped from V and 2 bases from J, the junction kept 10 bases outside the gene matches. Germline values: CDR1 SGHRS, CDR2 YFSETQ. The CDR3 spells CASSFSGLAGPAPYNEQFF. As DNA, the CDR3 is TGCGCCAGCAGCTTCTCGGGACTAGCGGGACCAGCTCCCTACAATGAGCAGTTCTTC.